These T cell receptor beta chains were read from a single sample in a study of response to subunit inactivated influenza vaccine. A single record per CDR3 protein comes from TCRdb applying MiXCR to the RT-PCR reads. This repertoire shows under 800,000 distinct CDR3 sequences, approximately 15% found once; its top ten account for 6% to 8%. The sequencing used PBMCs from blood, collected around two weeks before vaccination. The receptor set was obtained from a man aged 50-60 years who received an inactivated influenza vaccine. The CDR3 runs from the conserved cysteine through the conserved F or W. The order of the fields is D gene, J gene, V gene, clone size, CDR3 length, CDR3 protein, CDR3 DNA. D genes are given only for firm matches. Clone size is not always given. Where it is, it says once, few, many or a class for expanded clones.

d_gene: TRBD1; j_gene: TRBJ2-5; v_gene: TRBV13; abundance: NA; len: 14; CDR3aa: CASSRLDREETQYF; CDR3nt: TGTGCCAGCAGCCGATTGGACAGGGAAGAGACCCAGTACTTC
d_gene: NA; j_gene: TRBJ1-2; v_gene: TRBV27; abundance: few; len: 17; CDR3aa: CASSLSGDEPLNYGYTF; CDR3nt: TGTGCCAGCAGTTTATCAGGCGACGAGCCATTGAACTATGGCTACACCTTC
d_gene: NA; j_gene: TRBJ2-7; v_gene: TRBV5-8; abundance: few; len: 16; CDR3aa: CASSLYLPGTGDEQYF; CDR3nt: TGTGCCAGCAGCTTGTATCTACCGGGGACGGGGGACGAGCAGTACTTC
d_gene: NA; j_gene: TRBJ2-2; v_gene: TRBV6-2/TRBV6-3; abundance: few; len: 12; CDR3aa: CASGVGTGELFF; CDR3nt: TGTGCCAGCGGGGTTGGCACCGGGGAGCTGTTTTTT
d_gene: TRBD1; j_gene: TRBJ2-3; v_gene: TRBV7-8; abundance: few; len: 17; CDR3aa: CASSLPGQGASTDTQYF; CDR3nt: TGTGCCAGCAGCTTACCGGGACAGGGGGCTAGCACAGATACGCAGTATTTT
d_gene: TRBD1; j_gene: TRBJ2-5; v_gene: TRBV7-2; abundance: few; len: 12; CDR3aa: CASSSGQGALHF; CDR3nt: TGTGCCAGCAGCTCCGGACAGGGGGCCCTTCACTTC
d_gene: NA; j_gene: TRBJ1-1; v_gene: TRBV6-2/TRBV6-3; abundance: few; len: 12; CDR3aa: CASSYPDLAAFF; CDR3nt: TGTGCCAGCAGTTACCCCGACCTCGCAGCTTTCTTT
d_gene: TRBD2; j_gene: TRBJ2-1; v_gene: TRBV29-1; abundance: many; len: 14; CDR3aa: CSVEVGGPHSEQFF; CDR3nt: TGCAGCGTTGAAGTGGGAGGGCCACATAGTGAGCAGTTCTTC
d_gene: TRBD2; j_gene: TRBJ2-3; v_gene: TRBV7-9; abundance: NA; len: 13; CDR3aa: CASSLAEPDTQYF; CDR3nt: TGTGCCAGCAGCCTAGCGGAACCAGATACGCAGTATTTT
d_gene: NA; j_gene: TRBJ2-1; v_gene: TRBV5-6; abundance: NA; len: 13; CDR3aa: CASSLVGVTEQFF; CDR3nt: TGTGCCAGCAGCTTGGTAGGGGTCACTGAGCAGTTCTTC
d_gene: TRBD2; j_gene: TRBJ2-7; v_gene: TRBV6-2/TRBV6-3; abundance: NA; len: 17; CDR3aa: CASSRLRTSGSSYEQYF; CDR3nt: TGTGCCAGCAGCAGACTTCGGACTAGCGGGAGCTCCTACGAGCAGTACTTC
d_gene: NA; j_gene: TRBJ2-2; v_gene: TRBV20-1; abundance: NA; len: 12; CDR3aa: CSASPSPGELFF; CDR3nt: TGCAGTGCAAGCCCGTCCCCCGGGGAGCTGTTTTTT
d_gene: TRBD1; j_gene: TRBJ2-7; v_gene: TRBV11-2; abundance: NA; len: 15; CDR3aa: CASSFRTGGRGEQYF; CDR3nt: TGTGCCAGCAGCTTCAGGACAGGGGGCCGAGGCGAGCAGTACTTC
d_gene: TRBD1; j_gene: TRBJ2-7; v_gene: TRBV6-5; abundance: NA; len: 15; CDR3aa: CASSYGTGGLYEQYF; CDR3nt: TGTGCCAGCAGTTACGGGACAGGGGGCTTATACGAGCAGTACTTC
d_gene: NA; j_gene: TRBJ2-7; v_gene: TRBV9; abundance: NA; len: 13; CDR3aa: CASSVVPGREQYF; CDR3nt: TGTGCCAGCAGCGTAGTACCGGGGAGGGAGCAGTACTTC
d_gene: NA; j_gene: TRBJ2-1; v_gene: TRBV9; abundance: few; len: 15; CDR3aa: CASSVEGWGDGEQFF; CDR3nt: TGTGCCAGCAGCGTAGAGGGTTGGGGAGATGGTGAGCAGTTCTTC
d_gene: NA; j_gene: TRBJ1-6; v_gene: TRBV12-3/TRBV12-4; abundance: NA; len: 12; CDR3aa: CASSHQGSPLHF; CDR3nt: TGTGCCAGCAGTCATCAGGGATCACCCCTCCACTTT
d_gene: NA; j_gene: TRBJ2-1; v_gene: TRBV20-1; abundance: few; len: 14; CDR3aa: CSAILGGPFNEQFF; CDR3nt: TGCAGTGCTATCTTAGGGGGGCCCTTTAATGAGCAGTTCTTC